The sequence of this TCR beta chain was determined in a study of blood T cells in healthy people across ages (dated by TCRdb to about 2015). About the investigation overall: In model experiments, roughly one uniquely barcoded TCR beta cDNA molecule per two T cells was captured by template switching. Using deep sequencing normalized with unique cDNA molecular identifiers, the study measured how TCR beta repertoire diversity changes with age. The donors were split into four age groups: young (average roughly 15 years), middle-aged (more than 35), aged (62) and long-lived (approximately 80). The study analyzed two additional independent replicas of 1 million unique cDNA reads from the same blood draw for two donors, one aged 18 to 30 and one aged 80 or older. To avoid experimental bias, donors of different ages were randomly spread across the sequencing lanes. General conclusions and limits of the study: There was a strong correlation between observed TCR beta diversity and the percentage of naive T cells measured by flow cytometry. Estimates of total diversity based on one million sequenced T cells were regarded as lower bounds and as underestimates. Conclusive comparison of naive and antigen-experienced compartments was prevented by the profiling of bulk unsorted PBMCs. Observed TCR beta diversity per million T cells fell roughly linearly with age, and a significant reduction was already apparent by age around 40. Because donor CMV infection status was unknown, age-related changes in expanded clonotypes were potentially confounded. Compared with the aged group, the long-lived group had more naive CD4+ T cells, fewer expanded clones and increased TCR diversity, suggesting age selection.

CDR1 and CDR2 were assigned from the germline V gene (reference sequence) as DFQATT and SNEGSKA. From cysteine to phenylalanine, the CDR3 is 16 amino acids long. Solely the CDR3 DNA is kept, with 48 bases framed from the first base. The 39 donors, aged 6 to 90 years, were systemically healthy Caucasian individuals from Russia. Roughly 9.5 milliliters of peripheral blood were drawn from each donor into EDTA-treated Vacutainer tubes. Ficoll-Paque density-gradient centrifugation was used to isolate PBMCs, with at least 7 million per sample. Total RNA was extracted from PBMCs with Trizol reagent, with at least 5 micrograms obtained per sample. Naive CD45RAhigh/CD27high T cell percentages were measured by flow cytometry on a PBMC aliquot from every donor. Only a few counts were recorded for this clonotype. The antigen this receptor binds is unknown. Within one base of it there is no much larger clone, and no base qualities were kept.

Libraries were made using 5' RACE. This sample was sequenced with an Illumina HiSeq 2500. A second PCR of about 7 to 12 cycles was run with a J-beta primer mix and a sample-barcoded 5' primer. Each TCR beta cDNA molecule received a unique molecular identifier from a template-switch 5' adaptor carrying 12 random nucleotides. At least 3 million CDR3-containing paired-end reads were obtained from each sample. All of the RNA was converted into first-strand cDNA using the Mint cDNA synthesis kit, with a TRBC-specific oligonucleotide serving as the primer. Following uracil-DNA glycosylase treatment, all cDNA underwent a first 18-cycle PCR with the universal primers M1SS and BC2_uni_R. The paper's data handling went like this. Each sample was normalized by randomly selecting 1 million high-quality reads, each carrying a distinct molecular identifier. Instead of being binned into consensus sequences, reads that shared molecular identifiers were thrown out. MiTCR, run with a Q25 quality threshold and the strictest error-elimination algorithm, handled CDR3 identification, clonotype clustering and error correction. A nonparametric unseen species model with Euler transformation was used to estimate a lower bound on total TCR beta diversity. In TCRdb, the public reads were trimmed at Q25 with fastp and aligned with MiXCR, with productive beta chains retained. Records with the same CDR3 protein are collapsed into one entry carrying the most frequent genes and DNA. The V and J calls reflect TCRdb's pipeline rather than the authors' work. This sample lists hundreds of thousands of distinct CDR3 sequences; about 50% were detected once. The ten largest make up approximately 12% of the sample.

This receptor was taken from an elderly woman in good health. Sequences were obtained from blood. The V gene is TRBV20-1 and the J gene is TRBJ2-1; the D gene identity is not certain. The assigned J gene may be wrong: the sequence end matches TRBJ2-7 better. The sequenced DNA is TGCAGTGCTAGTAGGGCGGAATTGAGCTCCTACAATGAGCAGTACTTC. This codes for CSASRAELSSYNEQYF.